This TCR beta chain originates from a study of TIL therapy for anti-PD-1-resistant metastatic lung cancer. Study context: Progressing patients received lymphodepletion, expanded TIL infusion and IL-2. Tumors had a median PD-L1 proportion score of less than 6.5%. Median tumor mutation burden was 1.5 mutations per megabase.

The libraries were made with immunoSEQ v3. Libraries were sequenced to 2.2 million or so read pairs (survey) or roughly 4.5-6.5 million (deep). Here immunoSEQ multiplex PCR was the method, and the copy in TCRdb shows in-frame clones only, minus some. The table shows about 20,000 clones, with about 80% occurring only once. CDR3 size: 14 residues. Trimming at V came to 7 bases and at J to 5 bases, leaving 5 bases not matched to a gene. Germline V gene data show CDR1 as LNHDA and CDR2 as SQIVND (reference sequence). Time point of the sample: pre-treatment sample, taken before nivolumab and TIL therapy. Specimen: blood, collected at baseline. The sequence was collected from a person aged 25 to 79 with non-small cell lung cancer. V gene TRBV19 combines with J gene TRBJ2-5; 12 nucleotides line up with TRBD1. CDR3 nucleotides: TGTGCCAGTAAGGGACAGGGGGCCGGGGAGACCCAGTACTTC. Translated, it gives CASKGQGAGETQYF. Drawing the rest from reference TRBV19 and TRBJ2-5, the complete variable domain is DGGITQSPKYLFRKEGQNVTLSCEQNLNHDAMYWYRQDPGQGLRLIYYSQIVNDFQKGDIAEGYSVSREKKESFPLTVTSAQKNPTAFYLCASKGQGAGETQYFGPGTRLLVL.